The 22 T cell receptor beta chains in this list originate from one sample, sequenced in a study of T cell responses to AZD1222 COVID-19 vaccine. The repertoire was sequenced with immunoSEQ multiplex PCR; TCRdb's copy has only in-frame clones and lacks some. The profile covers 40,000 to 55,000 clones, with approximately 83% appearing a single time and approximately 7% taken by the ten largest. The sequencing used peripheral blood, collected 28 days after the second AZD1222 dose. The receptors stem from an adult who received the AZD1222 COVID-19 vaccine.

The CDR3 is CASSQDRGIEQYF. The CDR3 bases are TGTGCCAGCAGCCAGGACAGGGGGATCGAGCAGTACTTC. The V and J genes are TRBV11-3 and TRBJ2-7; TRBD1 aligns across 10 bases. The germline gives CDR1 SGHNT, CDR2 YENEEA. J gave up 6 bases and V 5 bases, and 4 bases lay outside the gene matches. CDR3 length: 13 residues.

The V and J genes are TRBV3-1 (or the pseudogene TRBV3-2) and TRBJ1-3, with D hard to call. Trimming stripped 0 bases from V and 0 bases from J, with 15 bases between. The CDR3 consists of 18 residues. Germline CDR1 LGHDT, CDR2 YNNKEL (reference sequence). CDR3 bases: TGTGCCAGCAGCCAAGATCTAGGCAGCTGGAGCTCTGGAAACACCATATATTTT. It codes for CASSQDLGSWSSGNTIYF.

The V and J genes are TRBV7-2 and TRBJ2-3, with 13 bases lining up with TRBD2. The V gene end was trimmed by 5 bases and the J gene end by 4 bases; junction bases not matched to a gene: 3. Germline assignment: CDR1 SGHTA and CDR2 FQGNSA. The CDR3 has 15 residues. CDR3 nucleotides: TGTGCCAGCAGCCCGGGACTAGCGGGACCAGATACGCAGTATTTT. Translation: CASSPGLAGPDTQYF.

This clone was detected a few times. The rearrangement joins TRBV6-2 or TRBV6-3 to TRBJ1-5, with a tentative D call TRBD1 (6 bases). Trimming removed 6 bases from V and 5 bases from J, with 14 bases in between. CDR1 is MNHEY and CDR2 is SVGEGT in the germline V gene. The CDR3 is 14 residues long. Written as DNA, the CDR3 is TGTGCCAGCAGCACCGACAGGCTTTATCAGCCCCAGCATTTT. Its protein is CASSTDRLYQPQHF.

The chain recombines TRBV27 with TRBJ2-7; 9 nucleotides align to TRBD2. Losses at the gene ends were 1 base for V and 5 bases for J; bases not matched to a gene: 15. The germline CDR1 and CDR2 sequences are MNHEY and SMNVEV (reference sequence). The CDR3 covers 18 residues. CDR3 sequence: CASSLFLQGGRALNEQYF. DNA of the CDR3: TGTGCCAGCAGTTTATTTCTCCAGGGCGGGAGGGCCCTGAACGAGCAGTACTTC.

The table lists this clone with a few counts. The gene calls are TRBV5-1 and TRBJ1-1, with a tentative D call TRBD1 (6 bases). The CDR3 sequence is 14 residues long. Per the germline V gene, CDR1 is SGHRS and CDR2 is YFSETQ. V was shortened by 2 bases and J by 1 base, with 9 bases between the two germline ends. Here the CDR3 reads CASSFRGENTEAFF. The CDR3 nucleotides are TGCGCCAGCAGCTTCAGGGGCGAGAACACTGAAGCTTTCTTT.

The chain uses TRBV7-7 and TRBJ2-3; 12 bases are shared with TRBD2. CDR1 is SSHAT, CDR2 FNYEAQ, per germline (reference sequence). The V and J ends lost 5 bases and 0 bases, in that order; junction bases with no gene match: 3. The CDR3 runs to 16 residues. The CDR3 nucleotides are TGTGCCAGCAGCACTCTAGCGGGAGGGAGCACAGATACGCAGTATTTT. Amino acids: CASSTLAGGSTDTQYF.

The V call is TRBV10-3, the J call TRBJ2-3; no clear D. The CDR3 covers 12 residues. Deletions cut 6 bases from V and 5 bases from J, with 9 bases between. CDR1 and CDR2 from the germline V gene are ENHRY and SYGVKD. CDR3 sequence (DNA): TGTGCCATCAGGGGCCCAGGAGATACGCAGTATTTT. Protein sequence: CAIRGPGDTQYF.

The count of this clone is one. CDR3 sequence reads: CASSQLRPGRRSGTF. For the CDR3, the DNA is TGTGCCAGCAGCCAGCTTCGACCGGGACGCCGATCGGGCACCTTC. This chain joins TRBV7-9 and TRBJ1-2; possibly TRBD1 for D (5 bases). The CDR3 is 15 amino acids. Deletions cut 5 bases from V and 13 bases from J, with 26 bases between. Germline lookup yields CDR1 SEHNR and CDR2 FQNEAQ (reference sequence). The whole variable domain, remainder taken from reference TRBV7-9 and TRBJ1-2, is DTGVSQNPRHKITKRGQNVTFRCDPISEHNRLYWYRQTLGQGPEFLTYFQNEAQLEKSRLLSDRFSAERPKGSFSTLEIQRTEQGDSAMYLCASSQLRPGRRSGTFGSGTRLTVV.

The chain recombines TRBV5-4 with TRBJ1-2; no firm D call. Trimming cost V 1 base and J 3 bases, with 7 bases left between them. CDR1 is SGHNT, CDR2 YYREEE, per germline (reference sequence). The length of the CDR3 is 13 residues. CDR3 amino acids: CASSLITDYGYTF. CDR3 nucleotide sequence: TGTGCCAGCAGCTTGATAACAGACTATGGCTACACCTTC.

Only one count was recorded for this clone. For the CDR3, the DNA is TGCGCCAGCCGGACTAGTTCTCATGAGCAGTTCTTC. Its protein is CASRTSSHEQFF. V is TRBV5-1 and J is TRBJ2-1; 7 positions agree with TRBD2. The CDR3 covers 12 residues. In germline, CDR1 is SGHRS, CDR2 YFSETQ. V shed 7 bases, J shed 8 bases, and the junction held 6 bases outside the gene matches.

In this sample, this clone turned up once. The rearrangement uses TRBV6-5 and TRBJ2-7, with TRBD2 matching over 7 bases. V was clipped by 6 bases and J by 4 bases; unmatched bases: 6. Per germline, CDR1 MNHEY and CDR2 SVGAGI. The CDR3 has 13 amino acids. In DNA, the CDR3 is TGTGCCAGCAGAGGACTAGTCGGTTACGAGCAGTACTTC. Its translation is CASRGLVGYEQYF.

The genes are TRBV12-3 or TRBV12-4 and TRBJ1-4; D is ambiguous. The V end lost 6 bases, the J end lost 7 bases, and 12 bases lay between the germline ends. CDR3 length: 13 amino acids. The CDR3 DNA reads as TGTGCCAGCAGGTCGACTGGGAGTGAAAAACTGTTTTTT. Protein: CASRSTGSEKLFF.

This chain uses TRBV5-1 with TRBJ2-6; no reliable D call. Germline CDR1 and CDR2: SGHRS and YFSETQ. This CDR3 contains 14 residues. Trimming removed 7 bases at V and 0 bases at J, with 8 bases between. Written as DNA, the CDR3 is TGCGCCAGCGGGCAGAGCTCTGGGGCCAACGTCCTGACTTTC. This codes for CASGQSSGANVLTF.

This clone has a handful of counts. This chain links TRBV3-1 (or the pseudogene TRBV3-2) with TRBJ2-7, with D perhaps assigned TRBD1 or TRBD2 (5 bases each). The V end was cut by 0 bases, the J end by 9 bases, with 21 bases between. The CDR3 has 16 residues. Germline-derived CDR1 and CDR2 are LGHDT and YNNKEL (reference sequence). The CDR3 loop reads CASSQDSGTAGIRQYF. CDR3 DNA sequence: TGTGCCAGCAGCCAAGATTCCGGGACGGCCGGAATTCGGCAGTACTTC.

The gene calls are TRBV7-3 and TRBJ2-3; TRBD2 aligns across 7 bases. The germline V gene has CDR1 SGHTA and CDR2 FQGTGA. V gave up 2 bases and J gave up 2 bases; unmatched junction bases: 4. This CDR3 comprises 15 residues. CDR3 residues: CASSLGDYPTDTQYF. As DNA, the CDR3 is TGTGCCAGCAGCTTAGGGGACTACCCCACAGATACGCAGTATTTT.

The V and J genes are TRBV12-3 or TRBV12-4 and TRBJ2-7, with D possibly being TRBD1 (6 bases). V was shortened by 5 bases and J by 5 bases, with 13 bases between the two germline ends. The CDR3 loop spans 13 amino acids. As DNA, the CDR3 is TGTGCCAGCAGTCCTGGGGGCTGGGACGAGCAGTACTTC. Translation gives CASSPGGWDEQYF.

The rearrangement joins TRBV4-2 to TRBJ2-1, with 11 bases matching TRBD2. The length of the CDR3 is 18 residues. With V trimmed by 0 bases and J by 2 bases, 6 bases remained unmatched. Germline CDR1 reads LGHNA; CDR2 reads YNFKEQ. CDR3 bases: TGTGCCAGCAGCCAAGAAAGGGGACTAGCGGATACCTACAATGAGCAGTTCTTC. This codes for CASSQERGLADTYNEQFF.

The CDR3 DNA sequence: TGTGCCAGTAGTAGCTTGACGTCAGATACGCAGTATTTT. Translating it yields CASSSLTSDTQYF. The V gene is TRBV19, the J gene TRBJ2-3; D is uncertain. Germline values: CDR1 LNHDA, CDR2 SQIVND (reference sequence). The CDR3 runs to 13 residues. The V gene lost 4 bases and the J gene lost 4 bases, with 9 bases spanning the gap.

J is TRBJ1-1 and V is TRBV10-3; tentative D call: TRBD1 (6 bases). The CDR3 spans 14 residues. The V gene lost 5 bases and the J gene lost 1 base, with 11 bases spanning the gap. Germline loops: CDR1 ENHRY, CDR2 SYGVKD. CDR3 protein: CAISSDRKNTEAFF. As DNA, the CDR3 is TGTGCCATCAGTTCGGACAGAAAGAACACTGAAGCTTTCTTT.

This chain links TRBV19 with TRBJ2-1; 9 positions agree with TRBD1. The CDR3 loop spans 14 amino acids. CDR1 and CDR2 from the germline V gene are LNHDA and SQIVND (reference sequence). V trimming: 6 bases; J trimming: 7 bases; junction bases outside the gene matches: 7. In DNA, the CDR3 is TGTGCCAGTAGGACCGGGACAGGGTTGAATGAGCAGTTCTTC. The encoded protein is CASRTGTGLNEQFF.

The gene calls are TRBV7-6 and TRBJ2-3; 14 bases agree with TRBD2. Germline V gene lookup returns CDR1 SGHVS and CDR2 FNYEAQ. The V and J ends lost 4 bases and 6 bases, in that order; junction bases with no gene match: 6. The CDR3 consists of 16 residues. For the CDR3, the DNA is TGTGCCAGCAGCTCGGGACTAGCGGGAGTGGGGGATACGCAGTATTTT. Amino acids: CASSSGLAGVGDTQYF.